This T cell receptor beta chain derives from a study of identical twins (dated by TCRdb to 2016 to 2017). Regarding the complete study: The study deep-sequenced TCR alpha and beta repertoires from monozygotic twins, unrelated adults of various ages and cord blood to test whether fetal clonotypes persist. Replicate twin experiments were performed at different times using different library preparation protocols to rule out contamination. General conclusions and limits of the study: Conclusions relied on cross-sectional statistical analysis, since the same donors could not be followed over many years. Compared with coincidental sharing between unrelated individuals, out-of-frame TCR alpha sequences shared between twins had an excess of sequences with low generation probability. In monozygotic twins, out-of-frame TCR alpha sharing was systematically underestimated by recombination models, although the models agreed with sharing between unrelated individuals. Zero-insertion analyses could be partly confounded by invariant T cells such as MAIT and iNKT, though diverse VJ usage argued against such confounding for most clonotypes. Fewer insertions were carried by abundant cord blood beta clonotypes, a similar but weaker trend appeared in young adult naive repertoires, and no such trend appeared in memory repertoires. In beta out-of-frame sequences, excess twin sharing was weaker, because having fewer shared sequences lowered the signal-to-noise ratio.

All donors were healthy Caucasians. Three pairs of female monozygotic twins, all aged 18 to 29 years, made up the twin cohort. Peripheral blood mononuclear cells were the source from which RNA for the TCR libraries was isolated. The CDR3 covers 17 residues, taking in both the cysteine and the phenylalanine. Left in the record is the CDR3 DNA by itself, 51 bases read in frame from the first base. The germline V gene specifies WSHSY as CDR1 and SAAADI as CDR2. At the junction V is shortened by 3 bases and J by 2 bases, with 18 bases in between. The library was made by 5' RACE. TCRdb names Illumina HiSeq 2000 as the instrument used. A universal primer binding site was added through template switching, and the final cDNA carried a unique molecular identifier so that TCR cDNA molecules could be counted accurately. Specific primers in the conserved constant-segment region were used to synthesize first-strand cDNA for the TCR alpha and beta chains. Each cDNA library was double barcoded, with a SMART-Mk sample barcode plus Illumina barcodes, to control for contamination. Two successive PCR steps introduced TruSeq adapter sequences along with Illumina sample barcodes. TCR alpha and beta cDNA libraries were sequenced on the Illumina HiSeq platform with custom primers. The source study handled its data this way. Raw reads were processed with MiGEC to extract unique molecular identifiers, and MiXCR was used to determine CDR3 positions. For each individual, recombination models were inferred using an EM algorithm with the repgenHMM and IGoR tools. The tcR package in R was used for shared clonotype analysis, with sharing normalized by the product of cloneset sizes. Out-of-frame nonproductive sequences were analyzed to study raw recombination free of thymic and clonal selection effects. TCRdb reran the public reads through fastp at Q25 and MiXCR, keeping productive beta chains. Each record represents a unique CDR3 protein, reported with the most common genes and DNA among its rows. TCRdb's processing, not the authors' own work, is the source of the V and J calls. This sample is represented by roughly 690,000 distinct CDR3 sequences; less than 25% of them were singletons. The biggest ten clones account for 4.3% of the sample.

There are a few counts of this clonotype. The target of this receptor is not known. Per-nucleotide qualities are absent, and no much larger clonotype sits a single base away. Separately, the same data were catalogued under a study of T cells expressing NK-cell markers. The other study reports the following: Three sorted T-cell subsets (CD3+CD56+NKG2C+, CD3+CD56+NKG2C- and CD3+CD56-NKG2C+) from roughly eight donors had their TCR beta-chain repertoires profiled. Of the eight sequenced donors, seven were found to be HCMV-seropositive and one was found to be HCMV-seronegative. In several experiments an anti-gammadeltaTCR antibody was added to restrict sorting to alphabetaTCR-expressing T cells. For several donors, the dominant CD3+CD56+NKG2C+ clonotypes were among the top 10 CD8+ clonotypes and accounted for about 1.0-8% of CD8+ T cells. Those dominant clonotypes were again the most abundant among CD3+CD56-NKG2C+ cells in a handful of donors, at about 25-60.1%. It remained unclear whether the expanded NKG2C-expressing T cell clones were specific for HCMV antigens. All eight donors whose samples were sequenced were randomly selected healthy volunteers, three of them men and five women. HCMV-specific IgG was detected in serum with a commercial ELISA kit to determine HCMV serostatus. For over five donors, unsorted PBMC were also used to sequence bulk peripheral blood T-cell repertoires. Reads were demultiplexed and grouped by UMI with MIGEC, and clonotypes were assembled and quantified with MiTCR. Only TCR cDNA sequences supported by at least two reads were kept to exclude erroneous sequences. The tcR package was used for downstream repertoire analysis, and clonotypes were matched between fractions using CDR3 nucleotide sequence together with V segment. VDJmatch was used to annotate antigen specificity against VDJdb, with one amino acid substitution in CDR3 permitted.

The sequencing sample was made of PBMCs. This sequence originates from a young woman in good health. The V and J genes are TRBV10-2 and TRBJ2-3; perhaps TRBD2 is the D gene, with 7 bases matching. DNA sequence: TGCGCCAGCAGTGATAGGGGGGGTCGACCCATCACAGATACGCAGTATTTT. Translated, it gives CASSDRGGRPITDTQYF.